These 19 T cell receptor beta chains share one sample of origin, sequenced in a study of T cell changes during pregnancy in multiple sclerosis. TCRdb's table, derived via immunoSEQ multiplex PCR, lists solely in-frame clones and lacks some. Among approximately 44,000 clones listed, roughly nine tenths were seen once. Sequenced material: CD4+ T cells from peripheral blood mononuclear cells, taken in the first trimester of pregnancy. The receptors derive from a female donor with multiple sclerosis, enrolled in a pregnancy study.

The rearrangement uses TRBV9 and TRBJ2-1, with 7 bases matching TRBD2. The CDR3 loop spans 15 amino acids. V was pared by 0 bases and J by 0 bases, with 0 bases of the junction left unmatched. Germline values: CDR1 SGDLS, CDR2 YYNGEE. The CDR3 DNA reads as TGTGCCAGCAGCGTAGGGACTAGCTCCTACAATGAGCAGTTCTTC. This sequence encodes CASSVGTSSYNEQFF. The variable domain in full, completed from reference TRBV9 and TRBJ2-1, reads DSGVTQTPKHLITATGQRVTLRCSPRSGDLSVYWYQQSLDQGLQFLIQYYNGEERAKGNILERFSAQQFPDLHSELNLSSLELGDSALYFCASSVGTSSYNEQFFGPGTRLTVL.

The chain combines TRBV4-1 with TRBJ1-1, with D possibly TRBD1 on 5 matching bases. There are 16 residues in the CDR3. Germline assignment: CDR1 MGHRA and CDR2 YSYEKL. Trimming took 2 bases from V and 1 from J, leaving 14 bases between them. The CDR3 sequence: CASSQPLKTGNTEAFF. The CDR3 bases are TGCGCCAGCAGCCAACCTCTAAAAACAGGGAACACTGAAGCTTTCTTT.

The chain carries TRBV5-1 and TRBJ2-7; D remains unclear. The CDR3 is 13 residues long. Germline loops: CDR1 SGHRS, CDR2 YFSETQ. The V end lost 1 base, the J end lost 3 bases, and 8 bases lay between the germline ends. CDR3 in DNA: TGCGCCAGCAGCTTGACCAGGAACTACGAGCAGTACTTC. Its translation: CASSLTRNYEQYF.

V is TRBV7-2 and J is TRBJ2-4, with 12 bases aligning to TRBD2. V was pared by 6 bases and J by 2 bases, with 8 bases of the junction left unmatched. The length of the CDR3 is 17 residues. Germline V gives CDR1 SGHTA, CDR2 FQGNSA. The CDR3 spells CASSKLAGGPSKNIQYF. CDR3 in DNA: TGTGCCAGCAGTAAACTAGCGGGAGGCCCATCCAAAAACATTCAGTACTTC.

V gene TRBV5-1 combines with J gene TRBJ1-2, with D possibly TRBD1 on 5 matching bases. The CDR3 runs to 13 residues. Trimming removed 0 bases from V and 13 bases from J, with 16 bases in between. Germline CDR1 SGHRS, CDR2 YFSETQ. This CDR3 is CASSLVGPEFFTF. The CDR3 DNA reads TGCGCCAGCAGCTTGGTGGGGCCGGAGTTCTTCACCTTC.

CDR3: CASSKPEQGLSNYGYTF. CDR3 nucleotide sequence: TGTGCCAGCAGTAAACCGGAACAGGGCCTTTCTAACTATGGCTACACCTTC. The chain links TRBV28 to TRBJ1-2, with a tentative D call TRBD1 (6 bases). CDR1 and CDR2 (germline): MDHEN, SYDVKM. The CDR3 spans 17 residues. V dropped 5 bases and J dropped 0 bases, with 19 bases sitting between them.

The chain uses TRBV2 and TRBJ2-2, with TRBD2 identical over 14 bases. The CDR3 sequence is 15 residues long. Trimming cost V 6 bases and J 6 bases; bases outside gene matches: 3. CDR1 and CDR2 (germline): SNHLY, FYNNEI. CDR3 sequence: CASRRLAGGSGELFF. The CDR3 DNA follows: TGTGCCAGCAGAAGACTAGCGGGAGGGTCCGGGGAGCTGTTTTTT.

In its sample, this clone was seen once. The chain employs TRBV4-2 and TRBJ2-2; 8 positions agree with TRBD1. V shed 4 bases and J 7 bases; nucleotides not matched to a gene: 14. The CDR3 spans 17 residues. From germline, CDR1 is LGHNA and CDR2 YNFKEQ. CDR3 amino acids: CASSRTRQGIQVGELFF. The CDR3 DNA reads as TGTGCCAGCAGCCGGACCCGACAGGGGATCCAGGTCGGGGAGCTGTTTTTT.

This chain uses TRBV25-1 with TRBJ2-5; 7 positions agree with TRBD2. The V gene end was trimmed by 3 bases and the J gene end by 9 bases; junction bases not matched to a gene: 16. The germline V gene has CDR1 MGHDK and CDR2 SYGVNS. This CDR3 contains 16 residues. The CDR3 DNA sequence: TGTGCCAGCAGTGATTTTCTAGGACCACTGGCGGGGGCCCAGTACTTC. Translation gives CASSDFLGPLAGAQYF.

This clone came up a few times. The rearrangement joins TRBV5-1 to TRBJ1-5; D ambiguous. Germline lookup yields CDR1 SGHRS and CDR2 YFSETQ. The CDR3 spans 9 residues. V lost 8 bases and J lost 7, with 4 bases in between. The CDR3 region has the DNA TGCGCCAGGCGGCAGCCCCAGCATTTT. The encoded protein is CARRQPQHF.

The J gene is TRBJ1-1, the V gene TRBV9; 8 bases map to TRBD1. Trimming cost V 4 bases and J 0 bases; bases outside gene matches: 5. Germline V CDR1 and CDR2: SGDLS, YYNGEE. The CDR3 totals 15 residues. The CDR3 DNA follows: TGTGCCAGCAGCTCAGGACAGGGCGTGAACACTGAAGCTTTCTTT. It translates to CASSSGQGVNTEAFF.

This sequence joins TRBV5-1 and TRBJ2-7; 9 bases are a match to TRBD1. Germline assignment: CDR1 SGHRS and CDR2 YFSETQ. The CDR3 runs 15 residues. Unmatched junction bases numbered 6, after V lost 0 bases and J lost 5 bases. The CDR3 DNA sequence: TGCGCCAGCAGCTTGGGAGGACAGGGGATGGACGAGCAGTACTTC. This encodes CASSLGGQGMDEQYF.

This chain joins TRBV15 and TRBJ2-3; 9 nucleotides line up with TRBD2. V gave up 0 bases and J gave up 1 base; unmatched junction bases: 5. The CDR3 is 17 amino acids. In germline, CDR1 is LNHNV, CDR2 YYDKDF (reference sequence). The CDR3: CATSRDLAGVGTDTQYF. CDR3 bases: TGTGCCACCAGCAGAGATTTAGCGGGAGTTGGCACAGATACGCAGTATTTT. The entire variable domain, with the rest obtained from reference TRBV15 and TRBJ2-3, is as follows: DAMVIQNPRYQVTQFGKPVTLSCSQTLNHNVMYWYQQKSSQAPKLLFHYYDKDFNNEADTPDNFQSRRPNTSFCFLDIRSPGLGDTAMYLCATSRDLAGVGTDTQYFGPGTRLTVL.

CDR3 region: CATARGALYGANVLTF. Here the CDR3 DNA reads TGTGCCACCGCGCGGGGGGCCCTCTATGGGGCCAACGTCCTGACTTTC. J is TRBJ2-6 and V is TRBV7-8; the match to TRBD2 covers 8 bases. V shed 10 bases and J 3 bases; nucleotides not matched to a gene: 11. Looked up from germline, CDR1 is SGHVS and CDR2 is FQNEAQ. The CDR3 is made up of 16 amino acids. The complete variable domain, with remaining parts taken from reference TRBV7-8 and TRBJ2-6, reads GAGVSQSPRYKVAKRGQDVALRCDPISGHVSLFWYQQALGQGPEFLTYFQNEAQLDKSGLPSDRFFAERPEGSVSTLKIQRTQQEDSAVYLCATARGALYGANVLTFGAGSRLTVL.

This clone was counted a single time. This rearrangement joins TRBV5-8 to TRBJ2-1, with TRBD1 matching over 8 bases. V lost 6 bases, J lost 4 bases, and 9 bases stayed unmatched. The CDR3 spans 15 residues. Germline loops: CDR1 SGHTS, CDR2 YDEGEE. Here the CDR3 reads CASNLDRARYNEQFF. In nucleotides, the CDR3 is TGTGCCAGCAACCTGGACAGGGCCAGATACAATGAGCAGTTCTTC.

The chain combines TRBV6-5 with TRBJ2-7, with 10 bases aligning to TRBD2. The CDR3 is made up of 14 amino acids. CDR1 MNHEY and CDR2 SVGAGI come from the germline V gene. Unmatched junction bases numbered 13, after V lost 5 bases and J lost 12 bases. The CDR3 protein is CASSAPLAGSELYF. CDR3 DNA sequence: TGTGCCAGCAGTGCGCCACTAGCGGGAAGCGAGTTGTACTTC.

This clone was seen just once. This chain connects TRBV5-1 to TRBJ1-1, with TRBD1 matching 9 bases. The CDR3 covers 15 residues. Unmatched junction bases numbered 6, after V lost 5 bases and J lost 1 base. Germline V gene lookup returns CDR1 SGHRS and CDR2 YFSETQ. In DNA, the CDR3 is TGCGCCAGCAGGGGACGGACAGGGGAGAACACTGAAGCTTTCTTT. It specifies CASRGRTGENTEAFF.

Written as DNA, the CDR3 is TGTGCCAGCAGTTACCCGGACAGTTTCGAGCAGTACTTC. This codes for CASSYPDSFEQYF. This chain joins TRBV6-6 and TRBJ2-7; TRBD1 is a possible D gene (6 bases). V was cut by 2 bases and J by 6 bases, with 11 bases left in between. This CDR3 region has 13 residues. CDR1 is MNHNY and CDR2 is SVGAGI in the germline V gene (reference sequence).

This clone was counted a single time. The chain recombines TRBV19 with TRBJ1-2; possibly TRBD1 for D (6 bases). The CDR3 totals 14 residues. V lost 3 bases, J lost 3 bases, and 11 bases lay in between. From germline, CDR1 is LNHDA and CDR2 SQIVND (reference sequence). CDR3 sequence reads: CASSIQGIDYGYTF. CDR3 DNA: TGTGCCAGTAGTATTCAGGGGATAGACTATGGCTACACCTTC.